This T cell receptor beta chain originates from a study of blood T cell repertoires in COVID-19. Across the whole study: COVID-19 samples, acute and convalescent, were from the United States, Italy and Spain. Nucleic acid was either cDNA or gDNA, and it came from T cells, B-cell-depleted T cells, or PBMCs.

Participant age was roughly 18 to 95 years, and participants resided in 25 or so US areas. In assigning cohorts, the study relied on participant-reported clinical history. Method: immunoSEQ multiplex PCR; TCRdb's copy keeps in-frame clones and lacks some. The sample has roughly 300,000 clones; approximately 91% are singletons. The CDR3 extends over 16 amino acids. J gave up 3 bases and V 2 bases, and 6 bases lay outside the gene matches. The germline V gene encodes CDR1 SGHDT and CDR2 YYEEEE. Sequences were obtained from PBMCs or T cells enriched from blood (not recorded which). The rearrangement uses TRBV5-6 and TRBJ2-7, with TRBD2 matching 12 bases. The receptor's source is a woman aged 40-49 years with acute COVID-19. CDR3 coding DNA: TGTGCCAGCAGCTTATGGACTAGCGGGGCCGACTACGAGCAGTACTTC. Translation: CASSLWTSGADYEQYF.